The 20 T cell receptor beta chains below all came from one sample that was sequenced in a study of human T cells and chemical hapten exposure (dated by TCRdb to about 2021). The receptor library was made with RACE. Data came from a NextSeq 500. TCRdb's own reprocessing of the public reads used fastp at Q25 and MiXCR and kept productive beta chains. Merged by CDR3 protein, the rows form single entries marked with the most common genes and DNA. For this sample the table gives 35,000 to 45,000 distinct CDR3 sequences, of which around 10% were detected only once. The ten largest make up approximately 1.9% of the sample. The time point tag for this specimen amounts to: pre-sensitization, week 0. In the paper's terms, the treatment or condition label means: therapeutic diphenylcyclopropenone sensitization with weekly scalp DPC. Total RNA was extracted from unfractionated whole blood collected in Tempus Blood RNA tubes.

The sequencing used whole blood, collected in connection with sensitization to the hapten diphenylcyclopropenone (DPC). These receptors all stem from a woman between 40 and 55 years old with alopecia areata. Some clones in this sample may be carry-over from other donors' samples.

This clonotype showed up many times. Germline is not matched at one junction end, which may reflect a read error. The chain employs TRBV19 and TRBJ1-6; the D gene is possibly TRBD1 (6 bases). The CDR3 spans 14 residues. CDR1 is LNHDA and CDR2 is SQIVND in the germline V gene (reference sequence). The CDR3 coding sequence is TGCCCCTACAGGGAACCCTCCTATAATTCACCCCTCCACTTT. Translating it yields CPYREPSYNSPLHF.

The table lists this clonotype with a few counts. J is TRBJ2-5 and V is TRBV7-8; 8 nucleotides align to TRBD1. V shed 1 base and J 1 base; nucleotides not matched to a gene: 8. Germline loops: CDR1 SGHVS, CDR2 FQNEAQ. This CDR3 spans 17 amino acids. The CDR3 coding sequence is TGTGCCAGCAGCTTAGTTGGCCAGGGGGCACCCCAAGAGACCCAGTACTTC. Its translation is CASSLVGQGAPQETQYF.

This clonotype was picked up many times. The V and J genes are TRBV9 and TRBJ2-5; D gene unclear. The V gene lost 2 bases and the J gene lost 3 bases, with 5 bases spanning the gap. This CDR3 is built from 12 residues. Germline-derived CDR1 and CDR2 are SGDLS and YYNGEE. CDR3 in DNA: TGTGCCAGCAGCGTTAGTGAAGAGACCCAGTACTTC. Protein product: CASSVSEETQYF. Variable domain in full (rest from reference TRBV9 and TRBJ2-5): DSGVTQTPKHLITATGQRVTLRCSPRSGDLSVYWYQQSLDQGLQFLIQYYNGEERAKGNILERFSAQQFPDLHSELNLSSLELGDSALYFCASSVSEETQYFGPGTRLLVL.

This clonotype was counted many times. The J gene is TRBJ2-1, the V gene TRBV11-1, with 11 positions matching TRBD2. Germline loops: CDR1 SGHAT, CDR2 FQDESV (reference sequence). The CDR3 extends over 16 amino acids. V shed 5 bases and J 0 bases; nucleotides not matched to a gene: 3. CDR3 region: CASSQTSGSSYNEQFF. As DNA, the CDR3 is TGTGCCAGCAGCCAAACTAGCGGGAGCTCCTACAATGAGCAGTTCTTC. The entire variable domain, with the rest obtained from reference TRBV11-1 and TRBJ2-1, is as follows: EAEVAQSPRYKITEKSQAVAFWCDPISGHATLYWYRQILGQGPELLVQFQDESVVDDSQLPKDRFSAERLKGVDSTLKIQPAELGDSAMYLCASSQTSGSSYNEQFFGPGTRLTVL.

In this sample, this clonotype turned up many times. The chain carries TRBV28 and TRBJ1-2, with TRBD1 matching over 7 bases. Germline V gene sequence: CDR1 MDHEN, CDR2 SYDVKM. V was clipped by 5 bases and J by 4 bases; unmatched bases: 7. This CDR3 spans 14 amino acids. The CDR3 is CASSRQGATYGYTF. In DNA form, the CDR3 reads TGTGCCAGCAGTCGACAGGGCGCTACCTATGGCTACACCTTC.

Ten or more counts support this clonotype. The chain carries TRBV5-1 and TRBJ2-6; D unresolved. V shed 2 bases and J shed 1 base, with 7 bases lying between them. Germline CDR1 SGHRS, CDR2 YFSETQ. CDR3 length: 15 residues. This chain's CDR3 is CASSLVESGANVLTF. Here the CDR3 DNA reads TGCGCCAGCAGCTTAGTCGAATCTGGGGCCAACGTCCTGACTTTC.

A few counts support this clonotype. The V gene is TRBV6-1, the J gene TRBJ2-4; D remains unclear. CDR3 length: 14 residues. Trimming shortened V by 4 bases and J by 3 bases, and 10 bases separated the two germline ends. Germline V gene lookup returns CDR1 MNHNS and CDR2 SASEGT. The CDR3: CASSGQGYKNIQYF. For the CDR3, the DNA is TGTGCCAGCAGTGGCCAAGGATACAAAAACATTCAGTACTTC.

By frequency in the sample, this clonotype is medium-sized (0.01 to 0.1%). V and J are TRBV28 and TRBJ2-5; no firm D call. CDR3 length: 10 residues. Germline lookup yields CDR1 MDHEN and CDR2 SYDVKM. Trimming removed 6 bases at V and 5 bases at J, with 4 bases between. The CDR3 region has the DNA TGTGCCAGCAGCCGGGAGACCCAGTACTTC. This gives the protein CASSRETQYF. Using reference TRBV28 and TRBJ2-5 for the parts outside the CDR3, the full variable domain is DVKVTQSSRYLVKRTGEKVFLECVQDMDHENMFWYRQDPGLGLRLIYFSYDVKMKEKGDIPEGYSVSREKKERFSLILESASTNQTSMYLCASSRETQYFGPGTRLLVL.

This chain joins TRBV16 and TRBJ1-1; 7 bases agree with TRBD1. J was trimmed by 7 bases and V by 5 bases; bases with no gene match: 4. The germline CDR1 and CDR2 sequences are KGHSY and FQNENV. CDR3 length: 12 amino acids. CDR3 DNA: TGTGCCAGCAGCATACAGGGGTTTGAAGCTTTCTTT. Translating it yields CASSIQGFEAFF.

The table lists this clonotype with many counts. The V gene is TRBV4-3, the J gene TRBJ2-6; D gene unclear. V gave up 0 bases and J gave up 4 bases, with 4 bases separating them. Germline CDR1 and CDR2: LGHNA and YSLEER. This CDR3 is built from 14 residues. Here the CDR3 DNA reads TGCGCCAGCAGCCAAGATCCCGGGGCCAACGTCCTGACTTTC. Protein product: CASSQDPGANVLTF.

This clonotype was seen at least ten times. The chain joins TRBV10-1 to TRBJ1-1, with D possibly TRBD1 on 5 matching bases. Between the trimmed V and J ends, which lost 8 bases and 3 bases, there was a span of 13 bases. CDR1 is WNHNN and CDR2 is SYGVQD in the germline V gene (reference sequence). This CDR3 region has 13 residues. CDR3 coding DNA: TGCGCCAGCCGAGACAGTTCTTACACTGAAGCTTTCTTT. Amino acids: CASRDSSYTEAFF.

The genes are TRBV28 and TRBJ2-7; 10 nucleotides line up with TRBD1. The CDR3 is 14 amino acids. The germline gives CDR1 MDHEN, CDR2 SYDVKM. V shed 5 bases, J shed 8 bases, and the junction held 9 bases outside the gene matches. The CDR3: CASSLPGQGMKQYF. The DNA for the CDR3 is TGTGCCAGCAGTCTTCCGGGACAGGGGATGAAGCAGTACTTC.

This rearrangement joins TRBV29-1 to TRBJ1-4, with D tentatively TRBD1 (5 bases). The CDR3 contains 14 residues. The V and J ends lost 5 bases and 8 bases respectively, with 18 bases between them. Germline loops: CDR1 SQVTM, CDR2 ANQGSEA. CDR3 in DNA: TGCAGCGTTATATCCCGGGACGTAGAGGAAAAACTGTTTTTT. Amino acid sequence: CSVISRDVEEKLFF.

This clonotype was seen at least ten times. The chain has TRBV28 and TRBJ2-3; no definite D call. The CDR3 is 11 residues long. Per germline, CDR1 MDHEN and CDR2 SYDVKM. Trimming removed 6 bases from V and 8 bases from J, with 9 bases in between. The CDR3 spells CASSWPGTQYF. CDR3 nucleotides: TGTGCCAGCAGCTGGCCGGGTACGCAGTATTTT.

This clonotype came up many times. The DNA for the CDR3 is TGTGCCAGCAGTTTTAGGGGAGCCAAAAACATTCAGTACTTC. Translated: CASSFRGAKNIQYF. J is TRBJ2-4 and V is TRBV28; a possible D gene is TRBD1 (5 bases). Between the trimmed V and J ends, which lost 3 bases and 0 bases, there was a span of 6 bases. The germline CDR1 and CDR2 sequences are MDHEN and SYDVKM. The CDR3 contains 14 residues.

This clonotype has just a few counts. This rearrangement joins TRBV5-1 to TRBJ2-1, with 7 nucleotides matching TRBD1. Germline V gene data show CDR1 as SGHRS and CDR2 as YFSETQ. CDR3 length equals 15 residues. With 0 bases clipped from V and 10 bases from J, the junction kept 10 bases outside the gene matches. CDR3 residues: CASSLADREGMEQFF. The CDR3 DNA reads TGCGCCAGCAGCTTGGCCGACAGGGAAGGGATGGAGCAGTTCTTC.

In its sample, this clonotype was seen many times. The chain couples TRBV7-9 to TRBJ2-6; TRBD1 agrees at 10 bases. This CDR3 is 17 amino acids long. Germline assignment: CDR1 SEHNR and CDR2 FQNEAQ (reference sequence). The trim removed 6 bases at V and 4 bases at J, leaving 9 bases unmatched. CDR3 in amino acids: CASSLTTGGPGANVLTF. The CDR3 region has the DNA TGTGCCAGCAGTTTAACGACAGGGGGCCCGGGGGCCAACGTCCTGACTTTC.

This clonotype was picked up a small number of times. The genes are TRBV29-1 and TRBJ1-1; D is undetermined. The CDR3 contains 14 residues. V was clipped by 5 bases and J by 4 bases, with 17 bases between them. Germline CDR1 is SQVTM and CDR2 is ANQGSEA. The CDR3 bases are TGCAGCGTTACCCCCTACTCGGTGGGCACTGAAGCTTTCTTT. Its translation is CSVTPYSVGTEAFF.

The table lists this clonotype with many counts. The chain links TRBV7-9 to TRBJ2-1; D remains ambiguous. CDR3 size: 13 residues. Trimming removed 5 bases from V and 5 bases from J, with 10 bases in between. Germline V gene lookup returns CDR1 SEHNR and CDR2 FQNEAQ (reference sequence). CDR3 sequence (DNA): TGTGCCAGCAGCCGCGTAAATGACAATGAGCAGTTCTTC. Translated: CASSRVNDNEQFF.

This clonotype was seen at least ten times. The V gene is TRBV7-2, the J gene TRBJ1-1, with D unclear. This CDR3 comprises 12 residues. Germline V gives CDR1 SGHTA, CDR2 FQGNSA. With 5 bases removed from V and 2 bases from J, the gap between germline ends came to 6 bases. CDR3 bases: TGTGCCAGCAGCCGAGATAACACTGAAGCTTTCTTT. Its translation is CASSRDNTEAFF.